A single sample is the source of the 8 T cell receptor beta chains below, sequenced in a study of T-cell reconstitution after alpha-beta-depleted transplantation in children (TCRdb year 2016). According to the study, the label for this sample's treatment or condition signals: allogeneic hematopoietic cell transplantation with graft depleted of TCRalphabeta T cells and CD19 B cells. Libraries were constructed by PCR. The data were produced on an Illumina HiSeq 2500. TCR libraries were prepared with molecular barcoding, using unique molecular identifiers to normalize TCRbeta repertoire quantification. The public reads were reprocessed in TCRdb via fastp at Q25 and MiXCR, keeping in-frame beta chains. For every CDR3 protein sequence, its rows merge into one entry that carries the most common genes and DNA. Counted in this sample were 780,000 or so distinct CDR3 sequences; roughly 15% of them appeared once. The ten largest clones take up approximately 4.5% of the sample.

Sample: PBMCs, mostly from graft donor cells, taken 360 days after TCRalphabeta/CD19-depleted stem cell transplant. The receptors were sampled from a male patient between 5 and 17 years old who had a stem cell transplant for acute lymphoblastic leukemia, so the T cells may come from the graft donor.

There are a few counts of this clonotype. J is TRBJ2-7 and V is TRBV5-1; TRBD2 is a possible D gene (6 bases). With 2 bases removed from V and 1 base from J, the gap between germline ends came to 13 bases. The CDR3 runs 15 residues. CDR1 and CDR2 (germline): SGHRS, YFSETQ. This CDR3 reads CASSFQLGTSYEQYF. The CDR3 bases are TGCGCCAGCAGCTTCCAACTTGGGACTTCCTACGAGCAGTACTTC.

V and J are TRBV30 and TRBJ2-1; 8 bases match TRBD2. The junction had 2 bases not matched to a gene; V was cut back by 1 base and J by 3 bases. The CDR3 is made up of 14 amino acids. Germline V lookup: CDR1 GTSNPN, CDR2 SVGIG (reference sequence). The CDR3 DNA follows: TGTGCCTGGAGTGGTCTAGCGGGCTACAATGAGCAGTTCTTC. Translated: CAWSGLAGYNEQFF.

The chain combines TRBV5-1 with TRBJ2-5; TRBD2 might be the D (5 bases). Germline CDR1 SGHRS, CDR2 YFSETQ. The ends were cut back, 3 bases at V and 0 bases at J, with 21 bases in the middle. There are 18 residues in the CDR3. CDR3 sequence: CASSSFNGPGGNQETQYF. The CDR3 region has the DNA TGCGCCAGCAGCTCCTTTAACGGTCCCGGAGGTAACCAAGAGACCCAGTACTTC. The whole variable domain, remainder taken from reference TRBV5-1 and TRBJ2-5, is KAGVTQTPRYLIKTRGQQVTLSCSPISGHRSVSWYQQTPGQGLQFLFEYFSETQRNKGNFPGRFSGRQFSNSRSEMNVSTLELGDSALYLCASSSFNGPGGNQETQYFGPGTRLLVL.

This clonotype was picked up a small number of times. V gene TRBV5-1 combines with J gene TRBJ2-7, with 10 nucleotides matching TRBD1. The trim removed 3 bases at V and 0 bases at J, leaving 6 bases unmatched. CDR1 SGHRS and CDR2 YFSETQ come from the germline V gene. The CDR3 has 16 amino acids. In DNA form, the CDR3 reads TGCGCCAGCAGCTCGTCCGGGACAGGGGTCTCCTACGAGCAGTACTTC. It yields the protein CASSSSGTGVSYEQYF.

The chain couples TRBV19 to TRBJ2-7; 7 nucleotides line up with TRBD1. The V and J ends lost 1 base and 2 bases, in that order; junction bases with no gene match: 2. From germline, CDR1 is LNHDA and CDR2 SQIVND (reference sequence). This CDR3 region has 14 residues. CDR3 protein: CASSIGTGPYEQYF. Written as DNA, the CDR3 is TGTGCCAGTAGTATAGGGACAGGCCCCTACGAGCAGTACTTC.

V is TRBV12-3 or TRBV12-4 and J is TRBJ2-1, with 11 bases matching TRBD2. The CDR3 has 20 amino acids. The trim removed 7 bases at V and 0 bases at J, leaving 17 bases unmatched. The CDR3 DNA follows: TGTGCCAGCAACCCTCCCCTAGCGGGAGGACCACTGAGCTCCTACAATGAGCAGTTCTTC. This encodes CASNPPLAGGPLSSYNEQFF.

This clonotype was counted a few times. This chain's CDR3 is CASSFGGHVETQYF. CDR3 coding DNA: TGTGCCAGCAGCTTCGGAGGCCATGTCGAGACCCAGTACTTC. V usage is TRBV7-2 and J usage is TRBJ2-5; TRBD2 might be the D (5 bases). The V end was cut by 3 bases, the J end by 5 bases, with 13 bases between. The CDR3 runs to 14 residues. Germline V gene sequence: CDR1 SGHTA, CDR2 FQGNSA.

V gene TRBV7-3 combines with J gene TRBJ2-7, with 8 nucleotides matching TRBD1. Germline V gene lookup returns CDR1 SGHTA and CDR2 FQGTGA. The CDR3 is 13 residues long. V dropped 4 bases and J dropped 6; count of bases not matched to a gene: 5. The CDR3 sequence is CASSWTGNGEQYF. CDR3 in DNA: TGTGCCAGCAGCTGGACAGGGAACGGCGAGCAGTACTTC.